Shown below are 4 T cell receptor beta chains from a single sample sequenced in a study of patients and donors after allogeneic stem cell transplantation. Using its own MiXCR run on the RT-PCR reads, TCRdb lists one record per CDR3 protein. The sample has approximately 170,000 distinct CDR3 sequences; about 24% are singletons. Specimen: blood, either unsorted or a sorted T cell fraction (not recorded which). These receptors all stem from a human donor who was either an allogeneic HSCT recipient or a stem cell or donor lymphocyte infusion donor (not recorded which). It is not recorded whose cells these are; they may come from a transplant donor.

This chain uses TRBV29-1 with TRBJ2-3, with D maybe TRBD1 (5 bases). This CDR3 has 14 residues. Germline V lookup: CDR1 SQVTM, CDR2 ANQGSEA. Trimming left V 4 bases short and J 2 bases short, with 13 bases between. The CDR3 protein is CSVVVDSITDTQYF. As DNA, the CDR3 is TGCAGCGTTGTGGTCGACAGCATCACAGATACGCAGTATTTT.

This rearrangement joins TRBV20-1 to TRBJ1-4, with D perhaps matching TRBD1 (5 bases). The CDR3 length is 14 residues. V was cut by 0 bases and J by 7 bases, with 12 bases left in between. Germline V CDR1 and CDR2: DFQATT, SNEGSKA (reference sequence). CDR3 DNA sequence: TGCAGTGCTAGAGATCAGGGAGGGGCTGAAAAACTGTTTTTT. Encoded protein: CSARDQGGAEKLFF.

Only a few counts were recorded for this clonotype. CDR3 in DNA: TGTGCCAGCAGTTCTTTTTCGGGCCCCTTAGGAGAGACCCAGTACTTC. Residues: CASSSFSGPLGETQYF. The V call is TRBV28, the J call TRBJ2-5, with unresolved D. This CDR3 spans 16 amino acids. Germline V gene data show CDR1 as MDHEN and CDR2 as SYDVKM. Trimming stripped 4 bases from V and 4 bases from J, with 19 bases between.

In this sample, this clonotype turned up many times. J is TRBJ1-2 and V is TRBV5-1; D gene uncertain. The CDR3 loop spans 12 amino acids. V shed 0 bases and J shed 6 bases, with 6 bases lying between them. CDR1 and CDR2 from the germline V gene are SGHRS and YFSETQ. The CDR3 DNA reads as TGCGCCAGCAGCTTGGGGTCGGATGGCTACACCTTC. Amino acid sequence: CASSLGSDGYTF.